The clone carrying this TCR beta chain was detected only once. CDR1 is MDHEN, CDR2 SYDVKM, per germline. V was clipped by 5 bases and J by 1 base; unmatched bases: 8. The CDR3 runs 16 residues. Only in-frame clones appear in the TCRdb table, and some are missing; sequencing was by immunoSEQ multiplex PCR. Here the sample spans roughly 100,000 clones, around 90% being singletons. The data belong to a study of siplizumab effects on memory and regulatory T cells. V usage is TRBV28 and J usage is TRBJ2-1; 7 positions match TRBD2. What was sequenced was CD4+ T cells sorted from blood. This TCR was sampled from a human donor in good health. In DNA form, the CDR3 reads TGTGCCAGCAGTCCCCCAAGTAGCGGGTCCTACAATGAGCAGTTCTTC. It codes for CASSPPSSGSYNEQFF.